The rows below give T cell receptor beta chains drawn from one sample of a study of persistence of HIV-infected CD4 T cells. Which antigens these TCRs recognize remains unknown. The assay was immunoSEQ multiplex PCR, and TCRdb's table has in-frame clones only and misses some. The table has under 50,000 clones, 90% seen once. Sequences were derived from CD4+ T cells sorted from PBMCs after approximately 19-hour stimulation, sampled from a patient who received antiretroviral therapy. The receptors originated from an adult woman with HIV who was CMV-seropositive. The CDR3 runs from the conserved cysteine through the conserved F or W. D genes are given only for firm matches. Where a row states a size, it is once, few, many or the class of an expanded clone; other rows omit it.

j_call: TRBJ1-4
v_call: TRBV7-9
clone_size: .
d_call: .
cdr3_nt: TGTGCCAGCAGCTTAGCACAGGGCTCTAATGAAAAACTGTTTTTT
cdr3_aa: CASSLAQGSNEKLFF

j_call: TRBJ2-2
v_call: TRBV29-1
clone_size: .
d_call: TRBD1
cdr3_nt: TGCAGCGTTGTGGGACAGGCGAACACCGGGGAGCTGTTTTTT
cdr3_aa: CSVVGQANTGELFF

j_call: TRBJ2-1
v_call: TRBV7-3
clone_size: once
d_call: TRBD2
cdr3_nt: TGTGCCAGCAGCTCCGTAGCGGGAGGGACCAATGAGCAGTTCTTC
cdr3_aa: CASSSVAGGTNEQFF

j_call: TRBJ1-4
v_call: TRBV6-1
clone_size: .
d_call: .
cdr3_nt: TGTGCCAGCAGTGACAGGGGAGGACTAACTAATGAAAAACTGTTTTTT
cdr3_aa: CASSDRGGLTNEKLFF

j_call: TRBJ1-5
v_call: TRBV28
clone_size: .
d_call: .
cdr3_nt: TGTGCCAGCAGACGAACCCCAGGGAATCAGCCCCAGCATTTT
cdr3_aa: CASRRTPGNQPQHF

j_call: TRBJ2-2
v_call: TRBV6-1
clone_size: .
d_call: .
cdr3_nt: TGTGCCAGCAGTAACCCGACCCGACGTGCCGGGGAGCTGTTTTTT
cdr3_aa: CASSNPTRRAGELFF

j_call: TRBJ2-4
v_call: TRBV6-5
clone_size: once
d_call: .
cdr3_nt: TGTGCCAGCAGTTCCATCGGGGTCGCGGAAAACATTCAGTACTTC
cdr3_aa: CASSSIGVAENIQYF

j_call: TRBJ2-2
v_call: TRBV19
clone_size: .
d_call: TRBD1
cdr3_nt: TGTGCCAGTAGAACCCCGCGGACAGGGGAGACCGGGGAGCTGTTTTTT
cdr3_aa: CASRTPRTGETGELFF

j_call: TRBJ2-3
v_call: TRBV27
clone_size: .
d_call: TRBD2
cdr3_nt: TGTGCCAGCAGGCTCGGGACTAGCGGGAGGGCCCCAGATACGCAGTATTTT
cdr3_aa: CASRLGTSGRAPDTQYF

j_call: TRBJ1-1
v_call: TRBV5-1
clone_size: .
d_call: .
cdr3_nt: TGCGCCAGCAGCTTGGACAGGGCTAGTTCTGAAGCTTTCTTT
cdr3_aa: CASSLDRASSEAFF